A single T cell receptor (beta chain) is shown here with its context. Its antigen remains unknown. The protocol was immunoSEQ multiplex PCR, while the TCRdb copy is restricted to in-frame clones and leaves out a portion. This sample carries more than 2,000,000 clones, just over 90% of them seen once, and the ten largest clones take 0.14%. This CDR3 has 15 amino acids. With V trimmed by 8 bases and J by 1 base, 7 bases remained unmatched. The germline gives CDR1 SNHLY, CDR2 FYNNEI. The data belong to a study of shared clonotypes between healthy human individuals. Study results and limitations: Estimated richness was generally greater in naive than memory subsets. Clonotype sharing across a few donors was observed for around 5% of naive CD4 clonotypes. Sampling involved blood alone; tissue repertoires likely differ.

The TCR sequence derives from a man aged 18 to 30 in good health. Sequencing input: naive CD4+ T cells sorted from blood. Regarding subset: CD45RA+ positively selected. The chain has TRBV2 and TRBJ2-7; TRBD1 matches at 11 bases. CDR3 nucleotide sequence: TGTGCCAGCTCCCTTGGACAGGGGGCTTCCTACGAGCAGTACTTC. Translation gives CASSLGQGASYEQYF.